The 6 T cell receptor beta chains given below trace back to one sample, sequenced in a study of blood T cell repertoires in COVID-19. The data were produced by immunoSEQ multiplex PCR, yet TCRdb's version contains in-frame clones alone and is incomplete. The profile covers about 270,000 clones, with 81% appearing a single time and roughly 2.9% taken by the ten largest. Sequencing was done on a sample of peripheral blood. All receptors derive from a woman aged 60-75 years with active or convalescent COVID-19.

This chain joins TRBV11-3 and TRBJ2-7; 8 bases agree with TRBD1. J gave up 2 bases and V 4 bases, and 4 bases lay outside the gene matches. CDR1 and CDR2 from the germline V gene are SGHNT and YENEEA. The CDR3 totals 14 residues. The CDR3 coding sequence is TGTGCCAGCAGCTGGGGACAGGCTACCTACGAGCAGTACTTC. Encoded protein: CASSWGQATYEQYF.

The chain carries TRBV6-6 and TRBJ1-3; D possibly corresponds to TRBD1 (6 bases). The CDR3 extends over 15 amino acids. From germline, CDR1 is MNHNY and CDR2 SVGAGI (reference sequence). V was clipped by 7 bases and J by 4 bases, with 17 bases between them. This CDR3 reads CASIEDRPLGNTIYF. The CDR3 nucleotides are TGTGCCAGCATTGAGGACAGACCCCTCGGAAACACCATATATTTT.

The genes are TRBV6-5 and TRBJ1-1, with D tentatively TRBD1 (5 bases). The germline V gene has CDR1 MNHEY and CDR2 SVGAGI. V lost 5 bases to trimming and J lost 6 bases, with 13 bases between them. The CDR3 length is 13 residues. CDR3 DNA: TGTGCCAGCAGTCTTGACAGCGCCCCTGAAGCTTTCTTT. Its translation: CASSLDSAPEAFF.

This chain joins TRBV2 and TRBJ1-1; D is possibly TRBD1 (6 bases). V was pared by 4 bases and J by 6 bases, with 27 bases between. CDR3 size: 18 residues. Germline V gene data show CDR1 as SNHLY and CDR2 as FYNNEI. The CDR3 nucleotides are TGTGCCAGCAGTGCCCCCAGGGGACAAATTATACTTTCCTCTGAAGCTTTCTTT. Translated: CASSAPRGQIILSSEAFF.

The chain uses TRBV3-1 (or the pseudogene TRBV3-2) and TRBJ1-2; TRBD1 matches at 8 bases. The germline V gene has CDR1 LGHDT and CDR2 YNNKEL (reference sequence). The CDR3 is 14 residues long. V lost 1 base, J lost 12 bases, and 10 bases stayed unmatched. The DNA for the CDR3 is TGTGCCAGCAGCCAAGGTCGCCAGGGGGCTATAGACACCTTC. Amino acids: CASSQGRQGAIDTF.

Note on this clone: Other DNA sequences within the sample encode an identical CDR3. The chain links TRBV18 to TRBJ2-2; 7 bases fit TRBD1. CDR1 and CDR2 (germline): KGHSH, LQKENI. The CDR3 sequence is 15 residues long. With 3 bases clipped from V and 0 bases from J, the junction kept 1 base outside the gene matches. The CDR3 loop is CASSPTGPNTGELFF. CDR3 coding DNA: TGTGCCAGCTCACCGACAGGGCCGAACACCGGGGAGCTGTTTTTT.